This T cell receptor beta chain stems from a study of vaccination and CD4 T cells after COVID-19. As to treatment: roughly 10-day PBMC culture with coronavirus spike peptide pools or control peptides (ViraFEST assay). Trimming shortened V by 2 bases and J by 7 bases, and 12 bases separated the two germline ends. This CDR3 is built from 14 residues. From germline, CDR1 is MNHEY and CDR2 SVGAGI. This clonotype was seen a single time. Antigen: not known. The Oncomine TCR Beta short-read assay was applied to DNA of cultured CD4+ T cells. TCRdb called the PCR reads again in MiXCR, with one record for every CDR3 protein. In the table there are around 18,000 distinct CDR3 sequences, 70% to 75% of which are singletons.

The rearrangement links TRBV6-5 to TRBJ2-1; D call uncertain. The sequenced sample was CD4+ T cells from blood, cultured in vitro. The receptor was isolated from a human donor who had recovered from COVID-19. CDR3: CASSYQLPGNEQFF. The CDR3 nucleotides are TGTGCCAGCAGTTACCAATTGCCCGGGAATGAGCAGTTCTTC.